Sequencing of this TCR beta chain was carried out in a study of graft-versus-host responses after intestinal transplantation. Profiling relied on immunoSEQ multiplex PCR, and the TCRdb table lists in-frame clones only, not all of them. In the table there are approximately 94,000 clones, more than 75% of which are singletons. Per germline, CDR1 GTSNPN and CDR2 SVGIG (reference sequence). This CDR3 region has 16 residues. V was shortened by 4 bases and J by 0 bases, with 15 bases between the two germline ends. About this clone itself: Its antigen is unidentified.

This TCR was sampled from a human donor who was the organ donor for an intestinal transplant. The chain employs TRBV30 and TRBJ2-2; D may match TRBD1 or TRBD2 (6 bases each). The material was unstimulated CD4+ T cells sorted from spleen or lymph node cells, obtained before transplant. The CDR3 coding sequence is TGTGCCTGGACCCCCCGAGGGGGGCCGAACACCGGGGAGCTGTTTTTT. Translated: CAWTPRGGPNTGELFF. The complete variable domain, with remaining parts taken from reference TRBV30 and TRBJ2-2, reads SQTIHQWPATLVQPVGSPLSLECTVEGTSNPNLYWYRQAAGRGLQLLFYSVGIGQISSEVPQNLSASRPQDRQFILSSKKLLLSDSGFYLCAWTPRGGPNTGELFFGEGSRLTVL.